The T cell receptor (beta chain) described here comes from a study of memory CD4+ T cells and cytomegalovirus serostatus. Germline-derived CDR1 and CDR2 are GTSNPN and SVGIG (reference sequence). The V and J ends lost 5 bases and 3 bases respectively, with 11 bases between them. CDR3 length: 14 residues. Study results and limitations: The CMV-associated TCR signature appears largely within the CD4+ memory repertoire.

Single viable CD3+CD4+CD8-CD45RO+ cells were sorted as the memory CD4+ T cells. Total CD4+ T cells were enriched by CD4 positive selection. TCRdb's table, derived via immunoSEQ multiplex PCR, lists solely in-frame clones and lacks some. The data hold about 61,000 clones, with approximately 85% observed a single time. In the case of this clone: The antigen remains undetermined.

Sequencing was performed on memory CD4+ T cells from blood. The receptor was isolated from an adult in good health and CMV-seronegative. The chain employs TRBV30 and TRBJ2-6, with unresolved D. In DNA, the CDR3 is TGTGCCTGGGGGAAGGGTGTTGGGGCCAACGTCCTGACTTTC. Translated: CAWGKGVGANVLTF. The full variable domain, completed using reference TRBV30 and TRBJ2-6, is SQTIHQWPATLVQPVGSPLSLECTVEGTSNPNLYWYRQAAGRGLQLLFYSVGIGQISSEVPQNLSASRPQDRQFILSSKKLLLSDSGFYLCAWGKGVGANVLTFGAGSRLTVL.